The T cell receptor (beta chain) described here comes from a study of cytomegalovirus exposure and HLA in healthy donors (dated 2017 in TCRdb). Some background on the complete study: According to an earlier analysis of a few hundred of the donors, 150 million to 200 million T cells yielded roughly 100 million unique TCR beta sequences and 250 to 350 Gb of sequence data. In a later analysis, previously published TCR beta repertoires from about 670 donors were re-analyzed and high-resolution HLA genotyping was added so that TCR occurrence patterns could be studied. Typing coverage differed by locus: A, B, C, DRB1 and DQB1 were typed in roughly 620-630 donors, DQA1 in roughly 500, DPA1 in 600 to 610, and DPB1 in 400 to 490. All discovery cohort repertoires had been generated using a single sequencing platform. An early release that covered about 600 HLA-typed donors contained approximately 300 gigabases of sequencing data and tens of millions of unique TCR sequences. Roughly 5 DR-DQ haplotypes were handled as single units for association and clustering, since linkage in the cohort was strong. An earlier analysis of 587 of the donors used high-throughput TCR beta sequencing to judge whether each TCR beta V gene segment behaved as functional or pseudogenic. In a later genetic analysis, genome-wide SNP genotypes for about three fifths of the roughly 670 donors were used, and that subset was treated as a discovery cohort. Along with the approximately 650-subject first cohort, a separate validation cohort of around 120 different subjects was used. Of the roughly 420 genotyped donors, more than 75% were placed in the genetic ancestry cluster associated with self-reported Caucasian donors. Alongside the repertoire data, information on donor age, sex, ethnicity and CMV serostatus was compiled. Both class I and class II loci were covered by HLA typing, at four-digit resolution. Among about 400 genotyped donors of the cohort, an average of around 250,000 unique TCR beta nucleotide sequences was sequenced per donor, of which about 18% were non-productive. In the later analysis, no new phenotypic data were used to find candidate immune exposures; instead, reliance was placed on TCR beta sequences and their occurrence across donors. The aim of the study was to test whether cataloging public T cell receptors could identify signatures of past pathogen exposure. The study combined high-throughput TCR immunosequencing, statistical association of individual TCRs with disease status, and machine learning to predict cytomegalovirus infection status. The study profiled the T cell repertoires of more than 500 subjects by immunosequencing and related them to cytomegalovirus serostatus. Broad study findings and their caveats: Roughly uniform sequencing depth across donors was assumed in presence/absence analyses, although this assumption may not hold. According to a later analysis, TCR association rates differed among HLA loci, with DRB1 alleles showing the most associated TCRs and HLA-C alleles showing the fewest. Because HLA typing was unavailable for some donors at each locus, only the typed subset was used in association tests. For the cohort, immune exposure information was limited to CMV serostatus. When HLA alleles, especially DR and DQ, strongly co-occurred, attributing TCR associations to individual alleles was difficult. In a later genetic analysis, fewer N-insertions in productive TCRs were reported among donors in an Asian-associated ancestry cluster than the approximately 710-donor mean. In a later analysis, several top co-occurrence clusters were reported to appear linked to parvovirus B19, influenza, CMV and Epstein-Barr virus. Specific HLA alleles were associated with roughly 16,000 TCR beta sequences at a false discovery rate of 0.05 in a later analysis. In a later analysis, most CMV-associated TCR beta chains were found to appear HLA-restricted, with HLA associations seemingly driven largely by CMV exposure. It was suggested by the authors that the approach could potentially be generalized to other disease states and immunological phenotypes. Cytomegalovirus status was reported to be diagnosed by the classifier with high specificity and sensitivity in both the original and validation cohorts. In this cohort, only TCR beta chains were sequenced, and detectable features were limited by the absence of alpha or paired-chain data. In a later analysis, HLA-associated TCR beta chains showed more clonal expansion and lower generation probabilities than non-associated chains that were equally common. Most TCR sequences were seen in very few donors, while some public TCRs were found in many individuals. In an earlier analysis of over 550 of the donors, most TCR beta V segments were observed in productive rearrangements about 87% or about 30% of the time, broadly matching IMGT annotations. The sequencing pipeline was judged likely to have produced a cluster of highly shared sequence variants as a technical artifact. Correlated functional status among segregating V segments might reflect linkage disequilibrium, but an unknown experimental factor could not be ruled out. A further reported finding was that TCR beta sequences accurately predicted the HLA-A and HLA-B alleles for most subjects in the first cohort. Fewer than 20 rarely observed V segments, including chromosome 9 orphons, were excluded from the earlier analysis of almost 600 of the donors because counts were too low. A total of 150 or so TCR beta chains were listed by the study as associated with cytomegalovirus. In a later genetic analysis, a missense DCLRE1C variant was associated with V-gene and J-gene trimming of TCR beta chains, and the association was replicated in an independent cohort. Because the 87-base-pair reads could not distinguish some IMGT-functional V segments, including TRBV6-2 and TRBV6-3, those segments were excluded. In vitro tests confirmed that a few of the cytomegalovirus-associated TCR beta chains recognize cytomegalovirus antigens.

Library preparation employed the immunoSEQ multiplex PCR assay. For the multiplex PCR, a mixture combining 60 forward primers for TCR Vbeta segments and 13 reverse primers for TCR Jbeta segments was used. A multiplex PCR assay on genomic DNA amplified the CDR3 region of rearranged TCR beta genes. On the Illumina HiSeq System, the amplified TCR beta libraries were sequenced as 87-base-pair reads. Concerning the study's data processing: A later analysis counted about 80 million unique TCR beta chains across the 600 to 850 repertoires, and roughly 11 million of these chains were shared by at least two donors. To remove PCR and sequencing errors, raw reads were error-corrected and collapsed into unique sequences using a nearest-neighbor algorithm that merged closely related sequences. V, D and J gene segments were assigned by aligning CDR3 sequences to IMGT reference sequences. For a sequence to be retained, at least a six-nucleotide match to both a V gene segment and a J gene segment was required. Rearrangements were classified as productive when the CDR3 lacked stop codons and remained in frame with V and J, and all other rearrangements were classified as non-productive. Following IMGT convention, CDR3 was defined as the stretch from the second conserved V-encoded cysteine to the conserved J-encoded phenylalanine. In an earlier analysis of around 540 of the donors, sequences lacking an unambiguous match to a single V gene segment were excluded. An earlier analysis of under 750 of the donors called V segments functional above 56.7% productive rearrangements and segregating when the between-donor standard deviation exceeded 5%. A statistical classification framework was built for diagnosing cytomegalovirus status from the catalog of TCR beta chain sequences. V and J gene assignment, in a later analysis, came from comparing TCR nucleotide sequences with IMGT/GENE-DB human TR gene sequences. The TCRdist pipeline was used in a later analysis to assign CDR3 sequences and most-parsimonious VDJ recombination scenarios. In a later analysis, each TCR beta chain was defined by its CDR3 amino acid sequence together with its V-gene family, and reads without a unique V-gene family were excluded. A later analysis removed 550 to 700 highly shared, low-generation-probability nucleotide sequences to deal with suspected cross-contamination and a sequencing artifact. A later analysis calculated a clonal expansion index for each public chain from normalized within-repertoire ranks of inferred template counts. In a later analysis, generation probabilities were computed with a VDJ recombination model fitted to out-of-frame rearrangements, and the resulting probabilities were checked against IGoR. In a later analysis, hypergeometric tests were used to score TCR-TCR, TCR-HLA and TCR-CMV co-occurrence, with a repertoire-size bias correction applied to TCR pairs. False discovery rates were estimated in a later analysis by permuting HLA or CMV assignments 20 times. In a later analysis, co-occurring TCRs were grouped with DBSCAN, and TCRdist sequence similarity was added when clustering was performed within HLA-allele-positive subsets. Repertoires with fewer than 30,000 or more than 120,000 public chains, plus five repertoires with anomalous nucleotide sharing, were excluded from co-occurrence clustering. Here the immuneACCESS table is served through TCRdb, limited to in-frame sequences with V and J called. Missing clones are a known gap in these copies; in checked studies unresolved V genes cover under half, and the rest lacks a known reason. Clonal size and the V and J genes are those of that table, whereas D and trimming came from the DNA. In this sample the table shows 130,000 or so clones, more than 60% of which occur a single time. The ten largest account for around 2.1% of the sample.

The CDR3 holds 17 amino acids from the cysteine to the phenylalanine. Of all the DNA, just the CDR3 is kept, 51 bases in frame from base 1. Sequences LGHNA (CDR1) and YNFKEQ (CDR2) are obtained from the germline V gene. V is trimmed back by 0 bases and J by 1 base, and the junction contains 1 base that no gene match accounts for. As regards this clone: It lacks a known antigen. No base qualities exist here, and no much larger clone lies one base off it.

The cohort consisted of 600 to 700 healthy bone marrow donors. At the time of sampling, every cohort member was nominally healthy, though immune exposures that went unrecorded were likely present. The donor tested CMV seropositive and was one of the 289 seropositive cohort members. Each donor provided a peripheral blood sample, and peripheral blood mononuclear cells were used for TCR beta sequencing. The Qiagen DNeasy Blood Extraction Kit was used to extract genomic DNA from the blood cell samples. The sample was PBMCs. The clonotype originates from a middle-aged woman in good health and CMV-seropositive. The chain uses TRBV4-2 and TRBJ2-1, and TRBD2 matches 12 of the central bases. The CDR3 has the sequence CASSQDGLAGSYNEQFF. The nucleotide sequence is TGTGCCAGCAGCCAAGATGGACTAGCGGGATCCTACAATGAGCAGTTCTTC.